This passage covers 32 T cell receptor beta chains from one sample sequenced in a study of Ad26.COV2.S vaccination and SARS-CoV-2 variants. The treatment here: some 20 received Ad26.COV2.S at low or high dose, single or two shots; a few received placebo; per-sample allocation not given. Material that was analyzed had been drawn on day 63 after the first vaccine or placebo injection. Clones were sequenced by immunoSEQ multiplex PCR, and TCRdb holds only the in-frame ones, with some missing. The table shows 380,000 or so clones, with about 85% occurring only once. The source material was peripheral blood, sampled in a trial of Ad26.COV2.S vaccine versus placebo. These TCRs come from a person aged 18-60 years who received the Ad26.COV2.S COVID-19 vaccine or a placebo.

The V gene is TRBV5-6, the J gene TRBJ2-7; 13 bases line up with TRBD2. Germline lookup yields CDR1 SGHDT and CDR2 YYEEEE. V was pared by 4 bases and J by 2 bases, with 6 bases of the junction left unmatched. The CDR3 consists of 16 residues. Written as DNA, the CDR3 is TGTGCCAGCAGCCCAAGGACTAGCGGGAGACCCTACGAGCAGTACTTC. Translated: CASSPRTSGRPYEQYF. The whole variable domain, filled in from reference TRBV5-6 and TRBJ2-7, reads DAGVTQSPTHLIKTRGQQVTLRCSPKSGHDTVSWYQQALGQGPQFIFQYYEEEERQRGNFPDRFSGHQFPNYSSELNVNALLLGDSALYLCASSPRTSGRPYEQYFGPGTRLTVT.

V and J are TRBV25-1 and TRBJ1-5, with D possibly being TRBD1 (6 bases). V was clipped by 5 bases and J by 4 bases, with 12 bases between them. The CDR3 consists of 14 residues. Germline loops: CDR1 MGHDK, CDR2 SYGVNS. The CDR3 region is CASSPGQTNQPQHF. The CDR3 DNA is TGTGCCAGCAGTCCCGGACAGACTAATCAGCCCCAGCATTTT.

Comment on this clone: An end of the junction does not agree with germline; a read error may underlie this. The chain is built from TRBV6-1 and TRBJ1-2, with unresolved D. Germline CDR1 MNHNS, CDR2 SASEGT. There are 13 residues in the CDR3. CDR3 bases: TGTGCCAGCAGAGAAGACGATAACTATGGCTACACCTTC. It encodes CASREDDNYGYTF.

This chain uses TRBV4-2 with TRBJ1-2, with D possibly TRBD1 on 5 matching bases. V gave up 0 bases and J gave up 7 bases, with 15 bases separating them. From germline, CDR1 is LGHNA and CDR2 YNFKEQ. This CDR3 is built from 15 residues. The CDR3 sequence: CASSQDQGQGLGYTF. The CDR3 DNA sequence: TGTGCCAGCAGCCAAGATCAAGGGCAGGGACTTGGCTACACCTTC.

V and J are TRBV28 and TRBJ2-7, with TRBD1 matching 9 bases. The CDR3 is made up of 19 amino acids. Germline V CDR1 and CDR2: MDHEN, SYDVKM. Unmatched junction bases numbered 19, after V lost 7 bases and J lost 0 bases. In nucleotides, the CDR3 is TGTGCCAGCACTCCATATCCCGGGACAGGGCAAACTTTCTCCTACGAGCAGTACTTC. The encoded protein is CASTPYPGTGQTFSYEQYF.

The rearrangement links TRBV27 to TRBJ2-3, with D unresolved. The germline V and J ends were trimmed by 6 bases and 4 bases, with 20 bases remaining between them. Germline V gives CDR1 MNHEY, CDR2 SMNVEV (reference sequence). This CDR3 has 16 amino acids. The CDR3 DNA follows: TGTGCCAGCAGCACCAACGTGGCGGCCGGATCAGATACGCAGTATTTT. Translation gives CASSTNVAAGSDTQYF.

J is TRBJ1-2 and V is TRBV9, with TRBD1 identical over 8 bases. V gave up 3 bases and J gave up 4 bases; unmatched junction bases: 5. The CDR3 spans 14 residues. Germline V gene lookup returns CDR1 SGDLS and CDR2 YYNGEE. CDR3 amino acids: CASSGRQGTYGYTF. CDR3 DNA: TGTGCCAGCAGCGGAAGACAGGGGACCTATGGCTACACCTTC.

The rearrangement uses TRBV6-2 or TRBV6-3 and TRBJ2-5; 8 bases align to TRBD2. The CDR3 is 18 amino acids. Trimming cost V 0 bases and J 0 bases; bases outside gene matches: 9. Per germline, CDR1 MNHEY and CDR2 SVGEGT. CDR3 loop: CASSYSRSVAGYQETQYF. In nucleotides, the CDR3 is TGTGCCAGCAGTTACTCGAGGTCGGTAGCGGGGTACCAAGAGACCCAGTACTTC.

The gene calls are TRBV4-2 and TRBJ1-6, with unresolved D. The CDR3 has 16 residues. The V end was cut by 0 bases, the J end by 4 bases, with 10 bases between. CDR1 LGHNA and CDR2 YNFKEQ come from the germline V gene. The CDR3 is CASSQEIGNYNSPLHF. The CDR3 DNA reads as TGTGCCAGCAGCCAAGAAATAGGGAATTATAATTCACCCCTCCACTTT.

V gene TRBV5-1 combines with J gene TRBJ1-2, with D possibly being TRBD1 (5 bases). The CDR3 spans 14 residues. Germline CDR1 SGHRS, CDR2 YFSETQ. V lost 0 bases, J lost 2 bases, and 8 bases lay in between. The chain's CDR3 is CASSLVQGNYGYTF. CDR3 nucleotides: TGCGCCAGCAGCTTGGTTCAGGGAAACTATGGCTACACCTTC.

The rearrangement uses TRBV4-1 and TRBJ1-4, with TRBD1 as a possible D gene (6 bases). V gave up 4 bases and J gave up 7 bases, with 19 bases separating them. CDR3 length: 16 residues. The V gene's germline CDR1 is MGHRA and CDR2 YSYEKL. The CDR3 here is CASSRTLGGAGEKLFF. In nucleotides, the CDR3 is TGCGCCAGCAGCCGAACACTCGGGGGGGCGGGTGAAAAACTGTTTTTT.

The chain links TRBV4-3 to TRBJ2-5; TRBD2 agrees at 10 bases. This CDR3 is 15 amino acids long. V shed 4 bases and J 2 bases; nucleotides not matched to a gene: 4. From germline, CDR1 is LGHNA and CDR2 YSLEER. CDR3 residues: CASSLGLAVQETQYF. The CDR3 nucleotides are TGCGCCAGCAGCCTCGGACTAGCGGTTCAAGAGACCCAGTACTTC.

In its sample, this clone was seen once. The chain combines TRBV6-2 or TRBV6-3 with TRBJ2-6, with 11 nucleotides matching TRBD1. Germline assignment: CDR1 MNHEY and CDR2 SVGEGT. The CDR3 runs to 20 residues. The ends lost 0 bases at V and 2 bases at J; junction bases unmatched: 9. The CDR3, as DNA: TGTGCCAGCAGTTACTCGTCCGGGACAGGGGGAGTGGCTGGGGCCAACGTCCTGACTTTC. Amino acids: CASSYSSGTGGVAGANVLTF.

The chain couples TRBV13 to TRBJ2-3; D perhaps matches TRBD2 (6 bases). CDR1 and CDR2 from the germline V gene are PRHDT and FYEKMQ (reference sequence). V was trimmed by 7 bases and J by 0 bases, leaving 17 bases between them. The CDR3 is 16 amino acids. This chain's CDR3 is CASTSNRGLSTDTQYF. The CDR3 region has the DNA TGTGCCAGCACCTCTAATCGGGGGTTAAGCACAGATACGCAGTATTTT.

The V gene is TRBV4-3, the J gene TRBJ2-2, with D perhaps TRBD1 (6 bases). The germline CDR1 and CDR2 sequences are LGHNA and YSLEER. CDR3 size: 17 residues. The V gene lost 1 base and the J gene lost 4 bases, with 16 bases spanning the gap. Here the CDR3 reads CASSQAPQGRGTGELFF. CDR3 DNA sequence: TGCGCCAGCAGCCAAGCCCCTCAGGGCAGGGGCACCGGGGAGCTGTTTTTT.

This rearrangement joins TRBV3-1 (or the pseudogene TRBV3-2) to TRBJ2-6; D not resolved. The CDR3 is 19 amino acids. Trimming pared 2 bases from V and 0 bases from J, leaving 17 bases between. The germline V gene has CDR1 LGHDT and CDR2 YNNKEL (reference sequence). The CDR3 is CASSQIRIIHVSGANVLTF. CDR3 nucleotide sequence: TGTGCCAGCAGCCAAATTCGCATCATCCATGTCTCTGGGGCCAACGTCCTGACTTTC.

The rearrangement uses TRBV19 and TRBJ1-2; D is ambiguous. V was trimmed by 3 bases and J by 0 bases, leaving 11 bases between them. CDR3 length equals 15 residues. Germline assignment: CDR1 LNHDA and CDR2 SQIVND (reference sequence). The CDR3: CASSIGSLANYGYTF. DNA for the CDR3: TGTGCCAGTAGTATCGGAAGCCTAGCTAACTATGGCTACACCTTC.

The chain uses TRBV7-3 and TRBJ1-5; the D is unclear. This CDR3 has 13 residues. From germline, CDR1 is SGHTA and CDR2 FQGTGA. Trimming removed 2 bases from V and 7 bases from J, with 9 bases in between. The CDR3 nucleotides read TGTGCCAGCAGCTTAGTTCGGGTACAGCCCCAGCATTTT. Its protein is CASSLVRVQPQHF.

This CDR3 reads CASSYSFGGYTF. DNA for the CDR3: TGTGCCAGCAGTTACTCCTTTGGAGGCTACACCTTC. The gene calls are TRBV6-5 and TRBJ1-2; no definite D call. The CDR3 is 12 residues long. Looked up from germline, CDR1 is MNHEY and CDR2 is SVGAGI. V lost 0 bases, J lost 8 bases, and 7 bases lay in between.

The chain links TRBV12-3 or TRBV12-4 to TRBJ1-1; the D gene is possibly TRBD1 (5 bases). The CDR3 consists of 13 residues. Trimming stripped 3 bases from V and 4 bases from J, with 9 bases between. CDR3 in DNA: TGTGCCAGCAGTTTGGGGGGACTCACTGAAGCTTTCTTT. Residues: CASSLGGLTEAFF.

The rearrangement links TRBV7-8 to TRBJ1-2, with D hard to call. Germline CDR1 is SGHVS and CDR2 is FQNEAQ. The V end lost 3 bases, the J end lost 1 base, and 9 bases lay between the germline ends. This CDR3 is built from 14 residues. The CDR3: CASSLVAVNYGYTF. Written as DNA, the CDR3 is TGTGCCAGCAGCTTGGTGGCCGTTAACTATGGCTACACCTTC.

The sample holds one count of this clone. The CDR3 spells CASSLTRGQYNEQFF. The CDR3 DNA is TGTGCCAGCAGCTTAACCAGGGGACAGTACAATGAGCAGTTCTTC. This chain joins TRBV7-3 and TRBJ2-1, with TRBD1 matching over 7 bases. Trimming at V came to 0 bases and at J to 4 bases, leaving 3 bases not matched to a gene. In germline, CDR1 is SGHTA, CDR2 FQGTGA. The CDR3 loop spans 15 amino acids.

This clone was recorded only once. The chain recombines TRBV2 with TRBJ1-5; TRBD1 is a possible D gene (6 bases). CDR3 size: 16 residues. Trimming removed 5 bases from V and 6 bases from J, with 20 bases in between. The V gene's germline CDR1 is SNHLY and CDR2 FYNNEI. The CDR3 nucleotides read TGTGCCAGCAGTCCCTCCTTTGGGGGCGGAGGTCAGCCCCAGCATTTT. Translation gives CASSPSFGGGGQPQHF.

The V gene is TRBV19, the J gene TRBJ1-3, with D hard to call. Between the trimmed V and J ends, which lost 5 bases and 0 bases, there was a span of 5 bases. The CDR3 has 13 amino acids. Germline CDR1 reads LNHDA; CDR2 reads SQIVND (reference sequence). The chain's CDR3 is CASSRFSGNTIYF. As DNA, the CDR3 is TGTGCCAGTAGTCGCTTCTCTGGAAACACCATATATTTT.

The rearrangement links TRBV10-3 to TRBJ1-5; D is perhaps TRBD1 (5 bases). Germline V gives CDR1 ENHRY, CDR2 SYGVKD. This CDR3 region has 13 residues. Trimming stripped 10 bases from V and 6 bases from J, with 16 bases between. The CDR3 loop is CATQLQGSQPQHF. The CDR3 bases are TGTGCCACCCAGCTCCAGGGAAGTCAGCCCCAGCATTTT.

V usage is TRBV19 and J usage is TRBJ2-5, with D unresolved. V lost 5 bases and J lost 4, with 17 bases in between. The CDR3 loop spans 15 amino acids. From germline, CDR1 is LNHDA and CDR2 SQIVND (reference sequence). The CDR3 sequence: CASSGEGLSGETQYF. The DNA of the CDR3 is TGTGCCAGTAGTGGGGAAGGCCTGTCGGGAGAGACCCAGTACTTC.

CDR3 coding DNA: TGTGCCAGCAGCAACGGCGGACAGGGGTATCAGCCCCAGCATTTT. It encodes CASSNGGQGYQPQHF. The chain links TRBV6-5 to TRBJ1-5; 9 nucleotides agree with TRBD1. This CDR3 is 15 amino acids long. CDR1 MNHEY and CDR2 SVGAGI come from the germline V gene. V was pared by 6 bases and J by 5 bases, with 8 bases of the junction left unmatched.

The rearrangement joins TRBV6-5 to TRBJ2-1; 7 bases are a match to TRBD2. V was pared by 2 bases and J by 3 bases, with 4 bases of the junction left unmatched. Germline CDR1 and CDR2: MNHEY and SVGAGI. This CDR3 spans 15 amino acids. The CDR3 protein is CASSYSGNLYNEQFF. The DNA of the CDR3 is TGTGCCAGCAGTTACAGCGGGAATCTCTACAATGAGCAGTTCTTC.

This clone showed up just once. The J gene is TRBJ2-5, the V gene TRBV5-5; D is unresolved. The length of the CDR3 is 15 residues. The germline gives CDR1 SGHKS, CDR2 YYEKEE (reference sequence). Deletions cut 0 bases from V and 1 base from J, with 10 bases between. CDR3 bases: TGTGCCAGCAGCTTGGCCGAGTGGACCCAAGAGACCCAGTACTTC. This encodes CASSLAEWTQETQYF. Filled out from reference TRBV5-5 and TRBJ2-5, the complete variable domain reads DAGVTQSPTHLIKTRGQQVTLRCSPISGHKSVSWYQQVLGQGPQFIFQYYEKEERGRGNFPDRFSARQFPNYSSELNVNALLLGDSALYLCASSLAEWTQETQYFGPGTRLLVL.

This clone was seen just once. V usage is TRBV28 and J usage is TRBJ1-6; no reliable D call. V was clipped by 6 bases and J by 7 bases, with 13 bases between them. The CDR3 runs to 14 residues. Germline V CDR1 and CDR2: MDHEN, SYDVKM. CDR3 protein: CASSPPGYNSPLHF. The CDR3 coding sequence is TGTGCCAGCAGCCCCCCGGGATACAATTCACCCCTCCACTTT.

CDR3 residues: CASSQAPGPIPQYF. CDR3 sequence (DNA): TGCGCCAGCAGCCAAGCGCCGGGACCCATTCCCCAGTACTTC. This chain connects TRBV4-1 to TRBJ2-5; either TRBD1 or TRBD2 may fit D (5 bases each). Germline CDR1 and CDR2: MGHRA and YSYEKL. Trimming cost V 1 base and J 9 bases, with 15 bases left between them. The CDR3 contains 14 residues.

A single count supports this clone. The chain joins TRBV19 to TRBJ1-5; the D gene is possibly TRBD1 (6 bases). Trimming left V 6 bases short and J 7 bases short, with 22 bases between. The CDR3 sequence is 16 residues long. The germline gives CDR1 LNHDA, CDR2 SQIVND (reference sequence). DNA for the CDR3: TGTGCCAGTAGCCGTACTAGGGGGAGGGGAGACCAGCCCCAGCATTTT. It translates to CASSRTRGRGDQPQHF.